This record covers a single T cell receptor beta chain. Its antigen is not known. J gave up 2 bases and V 3 bases, and 12 bases lay outside the gene matches. Germline V gene lookup returns CDR1 LNHDA and CDR2 SQIVND (reference sequence). The CDR3 is 18 amino acids. The data stem from a study of T cell responses to AZD1222 COVID-19 vaccine. Findings and caveats of the study: There were vaccine-associated CD4 TCRs across spike, dominant at 160-218 and 743-854. Reports say nearly half of spike-specific TCRs go after unmutated variant regions.

Libraries were prepared by immunoSEQ multiplex PCR; TCRdb keeps only in-frame clonotypes and omits some of them. The sample carries approximately 97,000 clones, around 82% recorded once. This chain connects TRBV19 to TRBJ1-5; 8 bases line up with TRBD1. The sequences come from peripheral blood, collected on day 0 of AZD1222 vaccination. This clonotype was sampled from an adult in good health. The CDR3 sequence: CASSMATGGHIGNQPQHF. The CDR3 DNA sequence: TGTGCCAGTAGTATGGCCACAGGGGGACATATAGGCAATCAGCCCCAGCATTTT. Full variable domain (remainder filled in from reference TRBV19 and TRBJ1-5): DGGITQSPKYLFRKEGQNVTLSCEQNLNHDAMYWYRQDPGQGLRLIYYSQIVNDFQKGDIAEGYSVSREKKESFPLTVTSAQKNPTAFYLCASSMATGGHIGNQPQHFGDGTRLSIL.